The clone carrying this T cell receptor (beta chain) has a handful of counts. Its target is not known. These data belong to a study of cytomegalovirus exposure and HLA in healthy donors. Overall study findings and caveats: Several V segments, TRBV6-2 and TRBV6-3 among them, could not be told apart and were dropped. Testing in vitro showed three CMV-associated chains specific for CMV antigens.

The V gene's germline CDR1 is MNHEY and CDR2 SVGAGI. CDR3 length: 14 residues. J gave up 8 bases and V 7 bases, and 9 bases lay outside the gene matches. 60 Vbeta and 13 Jbeta primers were used in PCR. Original handling: A later analysis counted approximately 80 million unique TCR beta chains, about 10 million shared. Produced via immunoSEQ multiplex PCR; TCRdb's table is partial and in-frame only. V and J calls and clone size are as listed in that table; D and trimming were resolved from the DNA. The data hold 190,000 or so clones, with about four fifths observed a single time. The sample was PBMCs. This TCR derives from a boy younger than 10 in good health and CMV-seronegative. J is TRBJ2-2 and V is TRBV6-5, with TRBD2 matching 8 bases. CDR3 sequence (DNA): TGTGCCAGCACAGGTCGGGGGGGGACGGGGGAGCTGTTTTTT. Protein sequence: CASTGRGGTGELFF.